The 23 T cell receptor beta chains in this list originate from one sample, sequenced in a study of shared clonotypes between healthy human individuals. The table came from immunoSEQ multiplex PCR; TCRdb's copy has only in-frame clones and leaves some out. Among fewer than 2.5 million clones, approximately 94% were seen once, and the ten largest hold around 0.4%. The material sequenced was naive CD4+ T cells from PBMCs. Subset meaning: CD45RA+ positively selected. These receptor sequences come from a man between 18 and 29 years old in good health. Some clones in this sample may be carry-over from other donors' samples.

The V gene is TRBV18, the J gene TRBJ2-3; TRBD1 aligns across 7 bases. This CDR3 has 16 residues. Germline assignment: CDR1 KGHSH and CDR2 LQKENI. With V trimmed by 3 bases and J by 1 base, 7 bases remained unmatched. The CDR3 reads CASSPDPGTGTDTQYF. In DNA form, the CDR3 reads TGTGCCAGCTCACCTGACCCCGGGACAGGCACAGATACGCAGTATTTT.

The rearrangement links TRBV2 to TRBJ2-1; a possible D gene is TRBD2 (5 bases). V gave up 4 bases and J gave up 1 base, with 8 bases separating them. This CDR3 has 14 residues. Per the germline V gene, CDR1 is SNHLY and CDR2 is FYNNEI. The CDR3 region is CASSVPGSYNEQFF. DNA for the CDR3: TGTGCCAGCAGTGTGCCGGGGTCCTACAATGAGCAGTTCTTC.

The rearrangement uses TRBV7-8 and TRBJ1-1; D gene ambiguous. V shed 1 base and J shed 6 bases, with 15 bases lying between them. Germline CDR1 and CDR2: SGHVS and FQNEAQ. This CDR3 comprises 15 residues. CDR3 sequence reads: CASSLERASSPEAFF. CDR3 DNA sequence: TGTGCCAGCAGCTTAGAACGGGCATCCTCTCCTGAAGCTTTCTTT.

This chain links TRBV5-1 with TRBJ1-2, with TRBD1 identical over 9 bases. CDR1 SGHRS and CDR2 YFSETQ come from the germline V gene. V lost 5 bases to trimming and J lost 5 bases; unmatched junction nucleotides: 7. This CDR3 has 14 residues. The CDR3 DNA reads TGCGCCAGCAGGGCCGGACAGGGGAATTATGGCTACACCTTC. As protein: CASRAGQGNYGYTF.

The rearrangement joins TRBV5-8 to TRBJ2-7; 7 bases are a match to TRBD2. This CDR3 has 16 residues. Germline CDR1 is SGHTS and CDR2 is YDEGEE. Trimming took 0 bases from V and 4 from J; bases not matched to a gene: 10. The CDR3 nucleotides read TGTGCCAGCAGCTTGGAACGACTAGCTTCGGTATACGAGCAGTACTTC. It codes for CASSLERLASVYEQYF.

The CDR3 here is CASSLRRDTGELFF. The DNA of the CDR3 is TGCGCCAGCAGCTTGCGGCGGGACACCGGGGAGCTGTTTTTT. The J gene is TRBJ2-2, the V gene TRBV5-1; maybe TRBD2 (5 bases). Trimming took off 1 base at V and 3 bases at J, with 7 bases between the two ends. CDR3 size: 14 residues. Germline V gives CDR1 SGHRS, CDR2 YFSETQ.

The chain combines TRBV7-2 with TRBJ2-5, with 11 bases matching TRBD2. In germline, CDR1 is SGHTA, CDR2 FQGNSA. CDR3 length: 15 amino acids. With 5 bases clipped from V and 5 bases from J, the junction kept 7 bases outside the gene matches. CDR3 DNA: TGTGCCAGCAGCCCATACCTAGCGGGAGGTGAGACCCAGTACTTC. It is translated as CASSPYLAGGETQYF.

The V gene is TRBV7-2, the J gene TRBJ2-4; 9 bases match TRBD1. The germline V gene encodes CDR1 SGHTA and CDR2 FQGNSA. The CDR3 length is 19 residues. Unmatched junction bases numbered 14, after V lost 5 bases and J lost 0 bases. The CDR3, as DNA: TGTGCCAGCAGCCCCGCGGGGACAGGGTCGGATCTAGCCAAAAACATTCAGTACTTC. Protein: CASSPAGTGSDLAKNIQYF. The full variable domain, with the rest looked up from reference TRBV7-2 and TRBJ2-4, is GAGVSQSPSNKVTEKGKDVELRCDPISGHTALYWYRQSLGQGLEFLIYFQGNSAPDKSGLPSDRFSAERTGGSVSTLTIQRTQQEDSAVYLCASSPAGTGSDLAKNIQYFGAGTRLSVL.

Note on this clone: Mismatch with germline at one junction end may stem from a read error. The same CDR3 arises from other DNA sequences in this sample as well. The CDR3 sequence is CASSLRTADTEAFF. The CDR3, as DNA: TGCGCCAGCAGCTTGCGGACAGCGGACACTGAGGCTTTCTTT. The rearrangement joins TRBV5-1 to TRBJ1-1; perhaps TRBD1 as D (6 bases). The CDR3 totals 14 residues. From germline, CDR1 is SGHRS and CDR2 YFSETQ.

The chain couples TRBV7-9 to TRBJ1-1, with unresolved D. Germline CDR1 is SEHNR and CDR2 is FQNEAQ (reference sequence). With 5 bases removed from V and 12 bases from J, the gap between germline ends came to 7 bases. The CDR3 loop spans 9 amino acids. The CDR3 coding sequence is TGTGCCAGCAGCCCCTTGTCTTTCTTT. Protein: CASSPLSFF.

J is TRBJ2-2 and V is TRBV7-9; tentatively, D is TRBD2 (6 bases). The germline gives CDR1 SEHNR, CDR2 FQNEAQ (reference sequence). The germline V and J ends were trimmed by 3 bases and 3 bases, with 8 bases remaining between them. The CDR3 covers 14 residues. This CDR3 reads CASSFGTDTGELFF. The CDR3 bases are TGTGCCAGCAGCTTTGGGACTGACACCGGGGAGCTGTTTTTT.

Remarks on this clone: The junction differs from germline at one of its ends, possibly a read error. V is TRBV5-4 and J is TRBJ1-4, with TRBD1 as a possible D gene (5 bases). Germline CDR1 reads SGHNT; CDR2 reads YYREEE (reference sequence). CDR3 size: 8 residues. The DNA for the CDR3 is TGTGCCAGAGACAGTACTGTTTTT. Residues: CARDSTVF. Combining the CDR3 with reference TRBV5-4 and TRBJ1-4 gives the whole variable domain ETGVTQSPTHLIKTRGQQVTLRCSSQSGHNTVSWYQQALGQGPQFIFQYYREEENGRGNFPPRFSGLQFPNYSSELNVNALELDDSALYLCARDSTVFGSGTQLSVL.

The chain couples TRBV12-2 to TRBJ1-5; the D call TRBD1 from the table was never checked on the DNA. TRBV12-2 is tagged as a pseudogene. CDR3 length: 20 residues. The CDR3 loop reads CASRPQASGTVTYSNQPQHF. CDR3 nucleotides: TGTGCAAGTCGCCCCCAGGCCTCCGGGACAGTTACCTATAGCAATCAGCCCCAGCATTTT.

This rearrangement joins TRBV9 to TRBJ1-4; D is undetermined. Trimming left V 6 bases short and J 6 bases short, with 12 bases between. The CDR3 extends over 13 amino acids. The germline gives CDR1 SGDLS, CDR2 YYNGEE. This CDR3 is CASICNTHEKLFF. CDR3 in DNA: TGTGCCAGCATTTGTAACACCCATGAAAAACTGTTTTTT.

The rearrangement joins TRBV6-1 to TRBJ2-2, with 10 bases identical to TRBD2. After removal of 7 bases from V and 6 bases from J, the junction contained 8 bases not matched to a gene. The CDR3 covers 15 residues. Looked up from germline, CDR1 is MNHNS and CDR2 is SASEGT. CDR3 in amino acids: CASTASGSIAGELFF. The CDR3 DNA sequence: TGTGCCAGCACAGCTAGCGGGAGTATAGCCGGGGAGCTGTTTTTT.

The J gene is TRBJ2-2, the V gene TRBV11-2; either TRBD1 or TRBD2 may fit D (5 bases each). V was clipped by 4 bases and J by 3 bases, with 9 bases between them. Germline loops: CDR1 SGHAT, CDR2 FQNNGV. The CDR3 spans 14 residues. The CDR3 loop reads CASSSRGYTGELFF. CDR3 in DNA: TGTGCCAGCAGCTCCCGGGGCTACACCGGGGAGCTGTTTTTT.

The chain has TRBV5-6 and TRBJ2-2; D not certain. The CDR3 has 11 residues. V gave up 0 bases and J gave up 10 bases, with 4 bases separating them. The germline gives CDR1 SGHDT, CDR2 YYEEEE. The chain's CDR3 is CASSLAVELFF. The CDR3 bases are TGTGCCAGCAGCTTGGCCGTGGAGCTGTTTTTT. The whole variable domain, filled in from reference TRBV5-6 and TRBJ2-2, reads DAGVTQSPTHLIKTRGQQVTLRCSPKSGHDTVSWYQQALGQGPQFIFQYYEEEERQRGNFPDRFSGHQFPNYSSELNVNALLLGDSALYLCASSLAVELFFGEGSRLTVL.

A remark on this clone: In the same sample, other DNA sequences code for this CDR3. The V call is TRBV19, the J call TRBJ1-5; perhaps TRBD1 as D (5 bases). V dropped 2 bases and J dropped 2 bases, with 10 bases sitting between them. CDR1 is LNHDA, CDR2 SQIVND, per germline (reference sequence). This CDR3 region has 15 residues. This chain's CDR3 is CASSIQGAGNQPQHF. The CDR3 DNA is TGTGCCAGTAGTATACAGGGCGCGGGCAATCAGCCCCAGCATTTT.

The V call is TRBV6-6, the J call TRBJ1-2; 9 bases line up with TRBD1. CDR3 length: 15 amino acids. Germline lookup yields CDR1 MNHNY and CDR2 SVGAGI (reference sequence). The J segment lost 4 bases and the V segment lost 6 bases, leaving 9 bases of the junction unmatched. The CDR3 is CASSQSRQGGYGYTF. The CDR3 nucleotides are TGTGCCAGCAGCCAATCCCGACAGGGGGGCTATGGCTACACCTTC.

The chain uses TRBV27 and TRBJ2-7; D is uncertain. This CDR3 comprises 11 residues. Trimming took 10 bases from V and 4 from J, leaving 11 bases between them. CDR1 MNHEY and CDR2 SMNVEV come from the germline V gene (reference sequence). The CDR3 region is CATKFYYEQYF. CDR3 nucleotides: TGTGCCACCAAGTTTTATTACGAGCAGTACTTC.

Concerning this clone: Other nucleotide sequences from this sample produce the same CDR3. V usage is TRBV18 and J usage is TRBJ2-7, with TRBD2 as a possible D gene (6 bases). The CDR3 is made up of 13 amino acids. Trimming left V 3 bases short and J 3 bases short, with 9 bases between. The germline CDR1 and CDR2 sequences are KGHSH and LQKENI. CDR3 coding DNA: TGTGCCAGCTCACCCGGGAGCAACTACGAGCAGTACTTC. Residues: CASSPGSNYEQYF.

J is TRBJ2-1 and V is TRBV28, with D uncertain. The V gene's germline CDR1 is MDHEN and CDR2 SYDVKM. The CDR3 spans 13 residues. With 6 bases removed from V and 3 bases from J, the gap between germline ends came to 9 bases. CDR3 nucleotides: TGTGCCAGCAGGGGCAGAGACTACAATGAGCAGTTCTTC. Protein: CASRGRDYNEQFF.

About this clone: In the same sample, other DNA sequences code for this CDR3. The genes are TRBV28 and TRBJ2-5; tentatively, D is TRBD2 (6 bases). The CDR3 runs to 12 residues. V was pared by 5 bases and J by 3 bases, with 7 bases between. The germline V gene encodes CDR1 MDHEN and CDR2 SYDVKM. This CDR3 is CASSGGEETQYF. CDR3 nucleotide sequence: TGTGCCAGCAGTGGAGGGGAAGAGACCCAGTACTTC.